Described below is a single T cell receptor (beta chain) sequence and its context. The germline CDR1 and CDR2 sequences are SNHLY and FYNNEI. V lost 2 bases to trimming and J lost 0 bases; unmatched junction nucleotides: 2. The CDR3 runs to 15 residues. The record originates from a study of T cell changes during pregnancy in multiple sclerosis. Assay: immunoSEQ multiplex PCR; the TCRdb copy retains only in-frame clones and omits some. The sample includes some 97,000 clones, roughly nine tenths of them seen just once. Sequenced here: peripheral blood, sampled in the second trimester of pregnancy. J is TRBJ1-1 and V is TRBV2; 8 bases line up with TRBD1. The receptor's source is a female donor with multiple sclerosis, enrolled in a pregnancy study. In DNA, the CDR3 is TGTGCCAGCAGTGAACGGACAGGGATGAACACTGAAGCTTTCTTT. Translating it yields CASSERTGMNTEAFF. Together with reference TRBV2 and TRBJ1-1, the CDR3 gives the full variable domain: EPEVTQTPSHQVTQMGQEVILRCVPISNHLYFYWYRQILGQKVEFLVSFYNNEISEKSEIFDDQFSVERPDGSNFTLKIRSTKLEDSAMYFCASSERTGMNTEAFFGQGTRLTVV.